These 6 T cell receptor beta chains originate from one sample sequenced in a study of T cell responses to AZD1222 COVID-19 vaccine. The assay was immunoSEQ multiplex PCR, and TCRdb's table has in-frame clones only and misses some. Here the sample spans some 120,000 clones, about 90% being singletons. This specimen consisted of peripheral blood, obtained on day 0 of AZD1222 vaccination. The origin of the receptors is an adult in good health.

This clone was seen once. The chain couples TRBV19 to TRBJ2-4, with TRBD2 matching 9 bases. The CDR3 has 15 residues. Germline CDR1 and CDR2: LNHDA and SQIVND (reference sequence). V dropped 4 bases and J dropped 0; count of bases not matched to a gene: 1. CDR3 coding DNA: TGTGCCAGTAGTACTAGCGGGACAGCCAAAAACATTCAGTACTTC. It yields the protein CASSTSGTAKNIQYF. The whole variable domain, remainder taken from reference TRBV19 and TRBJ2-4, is DGGITQSPKYLFRKEGQNVTLSCEQNLNHDAMYWYRQDPGQGLRLIYYSQIVNDFQKGDIAEGYSVSREKKESFPLTVTSAQKNPTAFYLCASSTSGTAKNIQYFGAGTRLSVL.

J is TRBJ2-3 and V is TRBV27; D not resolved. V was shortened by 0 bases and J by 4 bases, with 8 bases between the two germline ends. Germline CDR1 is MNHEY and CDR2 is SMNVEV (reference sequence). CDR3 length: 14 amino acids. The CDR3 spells CASSLSVDADTQYF. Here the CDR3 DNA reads TGTGCCAGCAGTTTATCCGTTGACGCAGATACGCAGTATTTT.

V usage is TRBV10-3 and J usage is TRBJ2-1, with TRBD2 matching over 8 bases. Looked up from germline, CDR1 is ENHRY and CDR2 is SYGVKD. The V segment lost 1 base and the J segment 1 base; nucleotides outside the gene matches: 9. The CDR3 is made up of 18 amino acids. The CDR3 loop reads CAISEYHSGISSYNEQFF. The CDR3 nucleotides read TGTGCCATCAGTGAGTACCATAGCGGGATTTCATCCTACAATGAGCAGTTCTTC.

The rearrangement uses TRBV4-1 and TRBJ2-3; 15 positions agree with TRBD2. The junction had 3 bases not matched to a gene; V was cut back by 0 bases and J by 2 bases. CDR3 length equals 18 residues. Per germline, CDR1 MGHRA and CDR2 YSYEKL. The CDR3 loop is CASSQEGLAGGYTDTQYF. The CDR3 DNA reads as TGCGCCAGCAGCCAAGAGGGACTAGCGGGAGGTTACACAGATACGCAGTATTTT.

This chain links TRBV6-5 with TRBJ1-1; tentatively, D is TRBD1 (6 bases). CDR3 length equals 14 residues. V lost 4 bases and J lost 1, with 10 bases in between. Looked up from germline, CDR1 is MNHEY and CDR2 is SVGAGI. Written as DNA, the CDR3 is TGTGCCAGCAGTTGGGACACTCCGAACACTGAAGCTTTCTTT. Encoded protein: CASSWDTPNTEAFF.

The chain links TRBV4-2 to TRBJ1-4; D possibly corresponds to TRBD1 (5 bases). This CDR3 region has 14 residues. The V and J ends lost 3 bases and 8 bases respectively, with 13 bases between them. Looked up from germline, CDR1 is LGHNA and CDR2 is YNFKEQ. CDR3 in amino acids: CASSHRGEEEKLFF. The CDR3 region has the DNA TGTGCCAGCAGCCATCGGGGGGAGGAGGAAAAACTGTTTTTT.